The clone carrying this TCR beta chain appeared a few times. The antigen is unknown. This entry is derived from a study of response to subunit inactivated influenza vaccine. General study results and limits: The authors proposed limited new T cell recruitment per seasonal influenza vaccination.

The CDR3 consists of 12 residues. V lost 6 bases and J 10 bases, leaving 13 bases between the germline ends. From germline, CDR1 is MNHNY and CDR2 SVGAGI (reference sequence). One entry per CDR3 protein results from TCRdb running MiXCR on the RT-PCR reads. The sample lists a few hundred thousand distinct CDR3 sequences, approximately 15% occurring once. Sequenced material: PBMCs from blood, taken 11 to 12 days after vaccination. The chain carries TRBV6-6 and TRBJ2-1; D is undetermined. The sequence was collected from a man between 45 and 60 years old who received an inactivated influenza vaccine. In DNA form, the CDR3 reads TGTGCCAGCAGATATAGTCGAAACGAGCAGTTCTTC. It codes for CASRYSRNEQFF.